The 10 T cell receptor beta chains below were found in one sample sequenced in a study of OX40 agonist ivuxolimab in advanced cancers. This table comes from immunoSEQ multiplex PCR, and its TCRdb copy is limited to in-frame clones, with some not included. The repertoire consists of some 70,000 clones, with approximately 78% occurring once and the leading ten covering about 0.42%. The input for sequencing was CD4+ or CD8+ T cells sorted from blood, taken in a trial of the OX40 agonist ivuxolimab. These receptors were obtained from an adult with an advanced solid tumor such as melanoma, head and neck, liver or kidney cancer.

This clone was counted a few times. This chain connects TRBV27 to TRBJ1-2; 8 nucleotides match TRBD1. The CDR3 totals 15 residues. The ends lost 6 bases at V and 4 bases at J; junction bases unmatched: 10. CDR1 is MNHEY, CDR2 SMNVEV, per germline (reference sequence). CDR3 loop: CASSDEPGTGYGYTF. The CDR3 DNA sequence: TGTGCCAGCAGCGACGAACCCGGGACAGGCTATGGCTACACCTTC.

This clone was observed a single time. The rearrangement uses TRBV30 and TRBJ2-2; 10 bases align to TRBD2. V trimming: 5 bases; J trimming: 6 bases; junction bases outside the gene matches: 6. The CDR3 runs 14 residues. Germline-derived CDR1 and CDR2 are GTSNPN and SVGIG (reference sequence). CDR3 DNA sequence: TGTGCCTGGGAAGGGACTAGCGATTCCGGGGAGCTGTTTTTT. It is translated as CAWEGTSDSGELFF.

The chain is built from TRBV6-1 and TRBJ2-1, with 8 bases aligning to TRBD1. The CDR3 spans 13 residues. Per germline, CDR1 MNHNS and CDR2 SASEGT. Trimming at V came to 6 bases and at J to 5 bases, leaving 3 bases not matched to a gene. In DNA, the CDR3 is TGTGCCAGCAGAGGACAGGGAAACAATGAGCAGTTCTTC. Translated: CASRGQGNNEQFF.

CDR3 sequence: CASSPDYSYNEQFF. DNA for the CDR3: TGTGCCAGCTCACCAGACTACTCCTACAATGAGCAGTTCTTC. The chain uses TRBV18 and TRBJ2-1, with D perhaps matching TRBD2 (5 bases). Trimming took off 2 bases at V and 0 bases at J, with 5 bases between the two ends. This CDR3 has 14 amino acids. CDR1 is KGHSH and CDR2 is LQKENI in the germline V gene.

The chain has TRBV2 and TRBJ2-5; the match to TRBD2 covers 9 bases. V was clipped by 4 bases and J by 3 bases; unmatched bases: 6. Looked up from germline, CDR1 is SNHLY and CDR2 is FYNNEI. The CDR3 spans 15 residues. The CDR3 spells CASSGVAGEEETQYF. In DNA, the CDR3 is TGTGCCAGCAGTGGCGTAGCGGGAGAAGAAGAGACCCAGTACTTC.

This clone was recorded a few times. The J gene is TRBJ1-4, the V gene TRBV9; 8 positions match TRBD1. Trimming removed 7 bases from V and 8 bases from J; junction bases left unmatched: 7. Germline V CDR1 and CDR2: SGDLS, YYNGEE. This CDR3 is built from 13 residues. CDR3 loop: CASGGTGQEKLFF. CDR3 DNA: TGTGCCAGCGGAGGGACAGGCCAGGAAAAACTGTTTTTT.

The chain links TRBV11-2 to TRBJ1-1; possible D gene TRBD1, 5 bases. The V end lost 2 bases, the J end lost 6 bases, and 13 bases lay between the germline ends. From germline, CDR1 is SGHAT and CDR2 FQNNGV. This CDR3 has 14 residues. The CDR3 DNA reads TGTGCCAGCAGCTTACTTCGGTTAGGGGCTGAAGCTTTCTTT. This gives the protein CASSLLRLGAEAFF.

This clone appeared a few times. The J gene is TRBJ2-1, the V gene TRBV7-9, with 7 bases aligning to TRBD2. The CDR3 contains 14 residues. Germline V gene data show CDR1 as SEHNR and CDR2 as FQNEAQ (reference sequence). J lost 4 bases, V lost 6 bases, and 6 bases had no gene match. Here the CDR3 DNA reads TGTGCCAGCAGTAAGACTAGCCATTACAATGAGCAGTTCTTC. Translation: CASSKTSHYNEQFF.

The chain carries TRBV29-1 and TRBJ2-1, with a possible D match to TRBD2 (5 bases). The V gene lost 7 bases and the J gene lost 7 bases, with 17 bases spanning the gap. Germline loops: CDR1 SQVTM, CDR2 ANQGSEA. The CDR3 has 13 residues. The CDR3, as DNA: TGCAGCGGGGCCCGTCTGGGAGATAATGAGCAGTTCTTC. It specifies CSGARLGDNEQFF.

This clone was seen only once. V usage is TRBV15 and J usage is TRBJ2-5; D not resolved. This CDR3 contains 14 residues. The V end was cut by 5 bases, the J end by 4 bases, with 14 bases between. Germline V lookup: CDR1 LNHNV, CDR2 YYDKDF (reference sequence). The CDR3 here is CATSGPGGIETQYF. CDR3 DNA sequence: TGTGCCACCAGCGGGCCTGGCGGAATAGAGACCCAGTACTTC.